This T cell receptor beta chain emerged from a study of cytomegalovirus exposure and HLA in healthy donors. General observations from the study: Later on, an analysis found that several of the most significant clusters appeared to be linked to common viral pathogens, which included parvovirus B19. TCR beta chains numbering under 200 were designated cytomegalovirus-associated.

Primers: 60 Vbeta forward and 13 Jbeta reverse. Measured with immunoSEQ multiplex PCR; TCRdb has only the in-frame clones, and not every one. The sample includes approximately 150,000 clones, 64% seen only once; the top ten take around 3%. This clone showed up just once. Its target is unknown. The germline gives CDR1 SGHNT, CDR2 YYREEE (reference sequence). This CDR3 is 15 amino acids long. V was trimmed by 0 bases and J by 2 bases, leaving 10 bases between them. The sequence derives from a woman in her 30s in good health and CMV-seropositive. The chain couples TRBV5-4 to TRBJ2-3, with D perhaps TRBD1 (5 bases). The sample taken for sequencing was PBMCs. CDR3 residues: CASSLEGSATDTQYF. DNA of the CDR3: TGTGCCAGCAGCTTGGAGGGGTCAGCCACAGATACGCAGTATTTT.